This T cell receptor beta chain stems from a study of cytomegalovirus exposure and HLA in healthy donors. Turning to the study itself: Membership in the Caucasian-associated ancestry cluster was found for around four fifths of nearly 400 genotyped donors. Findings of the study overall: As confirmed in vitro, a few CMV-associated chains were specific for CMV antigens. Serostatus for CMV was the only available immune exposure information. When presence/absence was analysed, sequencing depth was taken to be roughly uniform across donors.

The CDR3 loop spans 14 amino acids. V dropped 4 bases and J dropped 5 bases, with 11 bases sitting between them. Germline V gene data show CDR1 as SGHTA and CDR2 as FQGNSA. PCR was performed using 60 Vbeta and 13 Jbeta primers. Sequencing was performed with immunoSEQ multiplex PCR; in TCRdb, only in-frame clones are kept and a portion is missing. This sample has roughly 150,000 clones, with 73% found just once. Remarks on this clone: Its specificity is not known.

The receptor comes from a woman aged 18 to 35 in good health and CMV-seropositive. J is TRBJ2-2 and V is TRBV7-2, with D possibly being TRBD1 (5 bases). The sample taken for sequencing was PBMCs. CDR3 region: CASSSTDTTGELFF. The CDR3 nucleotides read TGTGCCAGCAGCTCCACGGACACGACCGGGGAGCTGTTTTTT. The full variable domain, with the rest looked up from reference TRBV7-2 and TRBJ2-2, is GAGVSQSPSNKVTEKGKDVELRCDPISGHTALYWYRQSLGQGLEFLIYFQGNSAPDKSGLPSDRFSAERTGGSVSTLTIQRTQQEDSAVYLCASSSTDTTGELFFGEGSRLTVL.